This passage covers 9 T cell receptor beta chains from one sample sequenced in a study of control samples from healthy donors and cancer patients. The assay was immunoSEQ multiplex PCR, and TCRdb's table has in-frame clones only and misses some. The sample shows about 82,000 clones, about 90% of them seen only once. Sequencing input: blood. The receptors stem from a man aged 50 or older in good health.

The rearrangement joins TRBV7-2 to TRBJ2-6; D perhaps matches TRBD2 (5 bases). Trimming pared 5 bases from V and 2 bases from J, leaving 10 bases between. The V gene's germline CDR1 is SGHTA and CDR2 FQGNSA. The CDR3 totals 15 residues. In DNA form, the CDR3 reads TGTGCCAGCAGCCCGGGGATTACTGGGGCCAACGTCCTGACTTTC. Translating it yields CASSPGITGANVLTF.

The rearrangement joins TRBV19 to TRBJ2-1, with 9 bases lining up with TRBD2. This CDR3 is built from 14 residues. With 3 bases clipped from V and 8 bases from J, the junction kept 5 bases outside the gene matches. Germline V gives CDR1 LNHDA, CDR2 SQIVND (reference sequence). The CDR3 spells CASSMSLAGDEQFF. The CDR3 DNA is TGTGCCAGTAGTATGTCACTAGCGGGCGATGAGCAGTTCTTC.

The chain links TRBV5-5 to TRBJ2-5, with D possibly matching TRBD1 (5 bases). The germline gives CDR1 SGHKS, CDR2 YYEKEE (reference sequence). Trimming removed 0 bases at V and 2 bases at J, with 8 bases between. This CDR3 has 14 amino acids. The CDR3 loop reads CASSLGRTQETQYF. The CDR3 DNA reads as TGTGCCAGCAGCTTGGGGCGGACACAAGAGACCCAGTACTTC.

V is TRBV7-4 and J is TRBJ1-3; maybe TRBD1 (6 bases). The CDR3 is 17 residues long. The germline V gene has CDR1 SGHVT and CDR2 SQSDAQ. V was shortened by 1 base and J by 4 bases, with 17 bases between the two germline ends. The CDR3 is CASSLGDGDKDGNTIYF. CDR3 sequence (DNA): TGTGCCAGCAGCTTAGGGGACGGGGACAAAGACGGAAACACCATATATTTT.

This clone was recorded only once. The chain combines TRBV24-1 with TRBJ2-1, with D perhaps assigned TRBD1 or TRBD2 (6 bases each). CDR3 length: 15 amino acids. V lost 12 bases, J lost 0 bases, and 17 bases lay in between. In germline, CDR1 is KGHDR, CDR2 SFDVKD. In DNA form, the CDR3 reads TGTGCCTCCGGGGGCGAGACGAGCTCCTACAATGAGCAGTTCTTC. This translates into CASGGETSSYNEQFF.

Concerning this clone: The sample contains more than one DNA sequence encoding this CDR3. This chain uses TRBV18 with TRBJ1-5, with a weak D call TRBD1 (6 bases). V dropped 2 bases and J dropped 2 bases, with 10 bases sitting between them. The germline CDR1 and CDR2 sequences are KGHSH and LQKENI. CDR3 length: 15 residues. CDR3 amino acids: CASSPRGDGNQPQHF. As DNA, the CDR3 is TGTGCCAGCTCACCAAGGGGGGACGGCAATCAGCCCCAGCATTTT.

Worth noting for this clone: Other DNA sequences from this sample encode an identical CDR3 as well. The genes are TRBV7-2 and TRBJ1-2; D ambiguous. The CDR3 is 13 amino acids. Trimming cost V 0 bases and J 2 bases, with 4 bases left between them. Germline V gene sequence: CDR1 SGHTA, CDR2 FQGNSA. The CDR3 region has the DNA TGTGCCAGCAGCTTAGCCGTCAACTATGGCTACACCTTC. This gives the protein CASSLAVNYGYTF.

This clone was detected once. The chain uses TRBV7-2 and TRBJ1-2, with D possibly matching TRBD1 (5 bases). V lost 6 bases and J 5 bases, leaving 16 bases between the germline ends. The germline V gene encodes CDR1 SGHTA and CDR2 FQGNSA. This CDR3 has 14 amino acids. The CDR3 spells CASRLGVGEYGYTF. CDR3 nucleotide sequence: TGTGCCAGCAGGTTGGGGGTGGGGGAATATGGCTACACCTTC.

This clone has only one observation. The chain couples TRBV7-8 to TRBJ1-1; D uncertain. Trimming stripped 4 bases from V and 1 base from J, with 7 bases between. The CDR3 runs to 13 residues. In germline, CDR1 is SGHVS, CDR2 FQNEAQ. The CDR3 loop reads CASSYTANTEAFF. The CDR3 DNA reads TGTGCCAGCAGCTATACAGCGAACACTGAAGCTTTCTTT.